This T cell receptor beta chain was observed in a study of blood T cells in healthy people across ages (dated by TCRdb to the mid-2010s). Background on the whole study: In model experiments, template switching captured about one uniquely barcoded TCR beta cDNA molecule for every two T cells. For two donors (one aged 18 to 30 and one aged 80 or older), the study analyzed two additional independent replicas of 1 million unique cDNA reads from the same blood draw. Donors were grouped into four age groups: young (average roughly 17 years), middle-aged (roughly 38), aged (approximately 67) and long-lived (about 82). The study measured age-related changes in TCR beta repertoire diversity using deep sequencing normalized with unique cDNA molecular identifiers.

The library was made by 5' RACE. Sequencing relied on an Illumina HiSeq 2500. A second PCR of about 7 to 12 cycles was run with a J-beta primer mix and a sample-barcoded 5' primer. A template-switch 5' adaptor carrying 12 random nucleotides introduced a unique molecular identifier onto each TCR beta cDNA molecule. Each sample yielded at least 2.5 million CDR3-containing paired-end reads. First-strand cDNA was synthesized from all RNA with the Mint cDNA synthesis kit, primed by a TRBC-specific oligonucleotide. Following uracil-DNA glycosylase treatment, a first 18-cycle PCR with universal primers M1SS and BC2_uni_R was performed on all cDNA. On the authors' methods: For normalization, 1 million high-quality reads, each with a distinct molecular identifier, were randomly selected from each sample. Instead of being binned into consensus sequences, reads with shared molecular identifiers were discarded. MiTCR, set to a Q25 quality threshold and the strictest error-elimination algorithm, was used for CDR3 identification, clonotype clustering and error correction. A nonparametric unseen species model with Euler transformation was used to estimate lower-bound total TCR beta diversity. In TCRdb, the public reads were trimmed at Q25 with fastp and aligned with MiXCR, with productive beta chains retained. Each CDR3 protein appears once, grouped with its most common genes and DNA. TCRdb, rather than the study authors, made the V and J calls. The sample contains more than 750,000 distinct CDR3 sequences, around 29% of them found a single time. The top ten clonotypes cover approximately 10% of the sample.

The research as a whole found: Total diversity estimates from one million sequenced T cells were considered lower bounds and underestimates. Observed TCR beta diversity per million T cells fell roughly linearly with age, and a significant reduction was already apparent by age roughly 40. Bulk unsorted PBMC profiling prevented conclusive comparison of naive and antigen-experienced compartments. Because the CMV infection status of the donors was unknown, age-related changes in expanded clonotypes may potentially have been confounded. Compared with the aged group, the long-lived group had more naive CD4+ T cells, fewer expanded clones and increased TCR diversity, a pattern suggesting age selection. There was a strong correlation between observed TCR beta diversity and the percentage of naive T cells measured by flow cytometry.

For this clonotype: Its recognized antigen is unknown. Qualities for individual bases were not recorded, and no much larger clone is one base off.

The donors were 40 or so Caucasian individuals from Russia, aged 6 to 90 years, who were systemically healthy. Each donor gave 8 to 10 milliliters of peripheral blood, drawn into EDTA-treated Vacutainer tubes. Ficoll-Paque density-gradient centrifugation was used to isolate PBMCs, with at least 7 million per sample. Total RNA, at least 6 micrograms per sample, was extracted from PBMCs with Trizol reagent. The percentages of naive CD45RAhigh/CD27high T cells were determined by flow cytometry on a PBMC aliquot from every donor. Germline trimming: 1 base from V, 11 bases from J; junction bases outside gene matches: 7. The germline V gene (reference sequence) sets CDR1 to DFQATT and CDR2 to SNEGSKA. The CDR3 runs 13 amino acids, cysteine and phenylalanine included. The kept DNA is CDR3 alone, 39 bases in frame from the first base. The same sample was also studied in work on T cells of mothers and their children. The second source states: Donors were nine systemically healthy Caucasian individuals: three mothers and their six children. cDNA synthesis used all of the extracted RNA, with roughly 1.5 ug of RNA in each 15 ul reaction. In the second PCR, sample barcodes and 2-4 random nucleotides were introduced via the M1S primer. More than 9 million TCR beta CDR3 reads were obtained from each mother, and about 3 million reads were obtained from each child. Thymic selection similarly shapes TCR recombination output in related and unrelated pairs, with minor effect from inherited differences. Normalized repertoire overlap was always slightly but never significantly higher in related than unrelated mother-child pairs. Persistent microchimeric T cell clones were not detected, at a sensitivity of about 90 clones per million clonotypes. In the study, deep NGS was used to compare the TCR beta repertoires of mothers and children, and features distinguishing related mother-child pairs from unrelated individuals were sought. Mothers averaged about 40 +/- 4 years of age and children averaged roughly 12 +/- 4 years. After adapters were ligated using NEBNext reagents, the libraries underwent 100+100 nt paired-end sequencing on an Illumina HiSeq 2000. To prevent cross-contamination, the mother and child libraries were prepared a month apart and were sequenced in separate runs. Between roughly 500,000 and 2,100,000 distinct TCR beta clonotypes were identified per donor. Naive TCR beta clonotypes were estimated from low-frequency clonotypes matched to each donor's FACS-determined naive share, without sorting.

This receptor was obtained from a woman in her thirties or forties in good health. The sequencing input was blood. The rearrangement joined TRBV20-1 to TRBJ2-5, and TRBD2 matches 10 of the central bases. The nucleotide sequence reads TGCAGTGCTAGAGTACTAGCGGGAATGGAGCAGTACTTC. It codes for CSARVLAGMEQYF.